This T cell receptor (beta chain) was sequenced in a study of cytomegalovirus exposure and HLA in healthy donors (dated by TCRdb to between 2016 and 2019). Concerning the study at large: An earlier analysis of some 500 of the donors reported 276 Gb of sequence data and some 120 million unique TCR beta sequences from about 180 million T cells. Donor age, sex, ethnicity and CMV serostatus were collected together with the repertoire data. HLA typing covered class I and class II loci at four-digit resolution. The study was designed to test whether signatures of past pathogen exposure could be identified by cataloging public T cell receptors. Besides the first cohort of hundreds of subjects, a separate validation cohort made up of some 110 different subjects was used. An early release covering roughly 600 HLA-typed donors comprised 250 to 350 gigabases of sequencing data and approximately 85 million unique TCR sequences. Typing coverage varied by locus: roughly 620-640 donors for A, B, C, DRB1 and DQB1; approximately 500 for DQA1; nearly 610 for DPA1; approximately 470 for DPB1. Rather than using new phenotypic data, the later analysis identified candidate immune exposures from TCR beta sequences and from how often those sequences occurred across donors. Because of strong linkage in the cohort, a few DR-DQ haplotypes were treated as single units for association and clustering. The T cell repertoires of some 700 subjects were profiled by immunosequencing and related to cytomegalovirus serostatus. Of the roughly 430 genotyped donors, approximately 83% fell in the genetic ancestry cluster associated with self-reported Caucasian donors. Genome-wide SNP genotypes for about 65% of the 666 donors were used in a later genetic analysis, which treated that subset as a discovery cohort. To study patterns of TCR occurrence, a later analysis re-analyzed previously published TCR beta repertoires from just over 650 donors and added high-resolution HLA genotyping. Every discovery cohort repertoire had been produced on one sequencing platform. To decide whether each TCR beta V gene segment behaved as functional or pseudogenic, an earlier analysis of several hundred of the donors relied on high-throughput TCR beta sequencing. The study combined high-throughput TCR immunosequencing, statistical association of individual TCRs with disease status, and machine learning to predict cytomegalovirus infection status. Across 300 to 400 genotyped donors of the cohort, an average of roughly 200,000 unique TCR beta nucleotide sequences per donor were sequenced, and approximately 17% of those sequences were non-productive.

Note on this clone: Its antigen has not been determined. No base qualities exist here, and no much larger clone lies one base off it.

The cohort was made up of 666 healthy bone marrow donors. At the time of sampling, every cohort member was nominally healthy, though immune exposures that went unrecorded were likely present. The donor was CMV seronegative and belonged to the group of under 400 seronegative cohort members. A peripheral blood sample was collected from each donor, and TCR beta sequencing was performed on peripheral blood mononuclear cells. Genomic DNA was extracted from the blood cell samples with the Qiagen DNeasy Blood Extraction Kit. General conclusions and limits of the study: The study listed 150 to 200 TCR beta chains as associated with cytomegalovirus. A later analysis reported that several top co-occurrence clusters appeared linked to parvovirus B19, influenza, CMV and Epstein-Barr virus. A later analysis found that HLA-associated TCR beta chains were more clonally expanded and had lower generation probabilities than equally common non-associated chains. A later analysis found that most CMV-associated TCR beta chains appeared HLA-restricted, with HLA associations seemingly driven largely by CMV exposure. In a later genetic analysis, a missense DCLRE1C variant was associated with V-gene and J-gene trimming of TCR beta chains, and the association was replicated in an independent cohort. While some public TCRs were present in many individuals, most TCR sequences turned up only very rarely across donors. Three of the identified cytomegalovirus-associated TCR beta chains were confirmed in vitro to be specific for cytomegalovirus antigens. Linkage disequilibrium might explain the correlated functional status among segregating V segments, but an unknown experimental factor could not be ruled out. The authors suggested that the approach could potentially be generalized to other disease states and immunological phenotypes. A group of highly shared sequence variants was considered likely to be a technical artifact of the sequencing pipeline. According to a later genetic analysis, donors in an Asian-associated ancestry cluster had fewer N-insertions in productive TCRs than the roughly 670-donor mean. The classifier was reported to diagnose cytomegalovirus status with high specificity and sensitivity in both the original and validation cohorts. The cohort was sequenced for TCR beta chains only, and without alpha or paired-chain data the features that could be detected were limited. Specific HLA alleles were associated with 15,000 to 20,000 TCR beta sequences at a false discovery rate of 0.05 in a later analysis. Strong co-occurrence of HLA alleles, especially DR and DQ, made assigning TCR associations to individual alleles difficult. Because counts were too low, 15 to 20 rarely observed V segments, including chromosome 9 orphons, were excluded from the earlier analysis of around 590 of the donors. Because some donors lacked HLA typing at each locus, the association tests relied only on the typed subset. In a later analysis, TCR association rates were found to vary across HLA loci, with the most associated TCRs seen for DRB1 alleles and the fewest for HLA-C alleles. A further reported finding was that TCR beta sequences accurately predicted the HLA-A and HLA-B alleles for most subjects in the first cohort. Some IMGT-functional V segments, including TRBV6-2 and TRBV6-3, could not be distinguished by the 87-base-pair reads and were therefore excluded. The only immune exposure information available for the cohort was CMV serostatus. Roughly uniform sequencing depth across donors was assumed in presence/absence analyses, although this assumption may not hold. In an earlier analysis of some 550 of the donors, most TCR beta V segments were observed in productive rearrangements about 87% or about 30% of the time, broadly matching IMGT annotations.

The library was prepared using the immunoSEQ multiplex PCR assay. The multiplex PCR relied on a mix of 60 forward primers for TCR Vbeta segments and 13 reverse primers for TCR Jbeta segments. The CDR3 region of rearranged TCR beta genes was amplified from genomic DNA by a multiplex PCR assay. The amplified TCR beta libraries were sequenced on the Illumina HiSeq System as 87-base-pair reads. The authors' analysis ran thus. Across the 700 or so repertoires, a later analysis counted around 80 million unique TCR beta chains, around 11 million of which were shared by at least two donors. Raw reads were error-corrected and collapsed into unique sequences with a nearest-neighbor algorithm that merged closely related sequences to remove PCR and sequencing errors. Alignment of CDR3 sequences to IMGT reference sequences was used to assign V, D and J gene segments. For a sequence to be retained, a match of at least six nucleotides was required to both a V gene segment and a J gene segment. A rearrangement was called productive if the CDR3 had no stop codons and remained in frame with V and J, and every other rearrangement was called non-productive. Following IMGT convention, CDR3 was defined as the stretch from the second conserved V-encoded cysteine to the conserved J-encoded phenylalanine. In an earlier analysis of around 600 of the donors, sequences lacking an unambiguous match to a single V gene segment were excluded. In an earlier analysis of approximately 590 of the donors, a V segment was called functional when productive rearrangements were above 56.7%, and segregating when the standard deviation between donors exceeded 5%. To diagnose cytomegalovirus status from the catalog of TCR beta chain sequences, a statistical classification framework was built. A later analysis assigned V and J genes by comparing TCR nucleotide sequences with IMGT/GENE-DB human TR gene sequences. The TCRdist pipeline was used in a later analysis to assign CDR3 sequences and most-parsimonious VDJ recombination scenarios. In a later analysis, each TCR beta chain was defined by its CDR3 amino acid sequence together with its V-gene family, and reads lacking a unique V-gene family were excluded. A later analysis removed nearly 600 highly shared, low-generation-probability nucleotide sequences to deal with suspected cross-contamination and a sequencing artifact. In a later analysis, a clonal expansion index was calculated for each public chain from normalized within-repertoire ranks of inferred template counts. A later analysis computed generation probabilities with a VDJ recombination model fitted to out-of-frame rearrangements, and checked the results against IGoR. In a later analysis, TCR-TCR, TCR-HLA and TCR-CMV co-occurrence was scored with hypergeometric tests, and a repertoire-size bias correction was applied to TCR pairs. False discovery rates were estimated in a later analysis by permuting HLA or CMV assignments 20 times. A later analysis grouped co-occurring TCRs with DBSCAN, adding TCRdist sequence similarity when clustering within HLA-allele-positive subsets. Repertoires with fewer than 30,000 or more than 120,000 public chains were left out of co-occurrence clustering, as were about five repertoires with anomalous nucleotide sharing. TCRdb mirrors the immuneACCESS table, restricted to in-frame sequences. Some clones are absent from its copies; in checked studies, under half trace to an unresolved V gene, and the reason for the others is unknown. The D gene and trimming were derived from the DNA, and the V and J assignments and clone size from that table. This sample lists roughly 130,000 clones; roughly four fifths were detected once. Over 1% of the sample lies in the top ten.

There are 16 amino acids in the CDR3, from cysteine to phenylalanine inclusive. Kept here is only the CDR3 DNA, which spans 48 bases and is read in frame from base 1. The V end loses 3 bases and the J end loses 2 bases, and a stretch of 15 bases separates them. Via the germline V gene, CDR1 is SGHTS and CDR2 YDEGEE. Sequencing was done on a sample of PBMCs. The V gene is TRBV5-8 and the J gene is TRBJ1-5; a weak D assignment points to TRBD1 (6 bases agree). The origin of this receptor is a middle-aged woman in good health and CMV-seronegative. This receptor carries the CDR3 CASSSYRSGGNQPQHF. DNA sequence: TGTGCCAGCAGCTCCTACAGGTCAGGGGGCAATCAGCCCCAGCATTTT. Where the CDR3 stops, the reference TRBV5-8 and TRBJ1-5 genes take over; the full variable domain is EAGVTQSPTHLIKTRGQQATLRCSPISGHTSVYWYQQALGLGLQFLLWYDEGEERNRGNFPPRFSGRQFPNYSSELNVNALELEDSALYLCASSSYRSGGNQPQHFGDGTRLSIL.